This T cell receptor (beta chain) was recorded in a study of cytomegalovirus exposure and HLA in healthy donors. The CDR3 has 14 residues. V shed 2 bases, J shed 6 bases, and the junction held 6 bases outside the gene matches. Germline V gene lookup returns CDR1 SEHNR and CDR2 FQNEAQ (reference sequence). This clone was detected only a few times. Its target is not known. Study-wide results and caveats: The sole available immune exposure information was CMV serostatus. Earlier analysis found most TCR beta V segments productive about 90% or about 30% of the time.

The PCR ran on 60 Vbeta and 13 Jbeta primers. Some clones are missing from TCRdb's copy, which holds only in-frame ones; the method was immunoSEQ multiplex PCR. In the table there are approximately 170,000 clones, 55% to 80% of which are singletons. The specimen sequenced was PBMCs. This clonotype was obtained from a woman aged 18-29 years in good health and CMV-seropositive. The chain has TRBV7-9 and TRBJ2-7; 8 positions match TRBD2. The CDR3 nucleotides read TGTGCCAGCAGCTTAAGGCTAGCGGGTGGCGAGCAGTACTTC. Translated, it gives CASSLRLAGGEQYF.